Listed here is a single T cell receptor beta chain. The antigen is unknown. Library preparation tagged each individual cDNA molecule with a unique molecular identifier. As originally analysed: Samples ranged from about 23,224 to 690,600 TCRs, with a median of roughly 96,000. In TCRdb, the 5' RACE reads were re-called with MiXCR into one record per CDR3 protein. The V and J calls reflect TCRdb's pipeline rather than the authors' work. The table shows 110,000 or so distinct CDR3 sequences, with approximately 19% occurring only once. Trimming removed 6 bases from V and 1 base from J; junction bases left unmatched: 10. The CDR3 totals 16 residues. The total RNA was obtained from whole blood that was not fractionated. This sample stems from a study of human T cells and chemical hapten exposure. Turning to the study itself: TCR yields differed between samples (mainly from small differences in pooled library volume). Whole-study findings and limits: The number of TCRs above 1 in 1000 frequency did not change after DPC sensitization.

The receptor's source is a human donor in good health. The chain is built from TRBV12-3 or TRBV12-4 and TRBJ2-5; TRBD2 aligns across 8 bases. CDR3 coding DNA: TGTGCCAGCAGCCCCTACAGCGGGAGAACCCAAGAGACCCAGTACTTC. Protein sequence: CASSPYSGRTQETQYF.